The entry that follows covers one T cell receptor beta chain sequence. The antigen is unknown. The data were taken from a study of CD8+ T cells in alopecia areata. Study at large: Treatment ran 6 to 18 months, with 6 months of follow-up afterward. General study findings and limits: Affected scalp, especially in alopecia totalis/universalis, had a higher clonality than normal scalp did. The treated group had a single nonresponder, limiting CD8+ expansion-response conclusions.

Extraction and reverse transcription of RNA yielded cDNA as the sequencing template. Sequencing was performed with immunoSEQ multiplex PCR; in TCRdb, only in-frame clones are kept and a portion is missing. The table records roughly 220,000 clones, 30% to 40% of them present only once. The CDR3 runs to 14 residues. V shed 4 bases and J shed 5 bases, with 12 bases lying between them. CDR1 is LNHNV and CDR2 is YYDKDF in the germline V gene (reference sequence). The treatment denotes: oral pan-JAK inhibitor, 5-10 mg twice daily. Peripheral blood and lesional scalp punch biopsies were taken from alopecia areata patients.

This TCR was recovered from a human donor with alopecia areata. The source material was CD4+ T cells sorted from blood, sampled at week 34, from a patient treated with tofacitinib. The J gene is TRBJ1-5, the V gene TRBV15; no clear D. CDR3: CATSTRSEDQPQHF. In DNA, the CDR3 is TGTGCCACCAGCACTAGAAGTGAGGATCAGCCCCAGCATTTT.